The 30 T cell receptor beta chains below all came from one sample that was sequenced in a study of vaccination and CD4 T cells after COVID-19. The Oncomine TCR Beta short-read assay sequenced DNA from cultured CD4+ T cells. MiXCR, applied by TCRdb to the PCR reads, yields one record per CDR3 protein. The table includes more than 20,000 distinct CDR3 sequences, 70% detected once. Treatment indicated: approximately nine-day PBMC culture with coronavirus spike peptide pools or control peptides (ViraFEST assay). Their target antigens are unknown. The sample taken for sequencing was CD4+ T cells from blood, cultured in vitro. Every receptor here comes from a human donor who had recovered from COVID-19.

The chain is built from TRBV28 and TRBJ2-3, with 12 bases lining up with TRBD1. Germline-derived CDR1 and CDR2 are MDHEN and SYDVKM. This CDR3 has 14 residues. Trimming removed 8 bases from V and 5 bases from J; junction bases left unmatched: 5. CDR3 residues: CASCGTGGLDTQYF. DNA for the CDR3: TGTGCCAGCTGCGGGACAGGGGGCCTAGATACGCAGTATTTT.

V gene TRBV7-2 combines with J gene TRBJ2-3; D possibly corresponds to TRBD1 (6 bases). The CDR3 is 15 residues long. Germline CDR1 reads SGHTA; CDR2 reads FQGNSA. Deletions cut 6 bases from V and 3 bases from J, with 16 bases between. The CDR3 sequence: CASRPIQGRTDTQYF. Written as DNA, the CDR3 is TGTGCCAGCAGGCCTATCCAGGGGCGGACAGATACGCAGTATTTT.

This rearrangement joins TRBV20-1 to TRBJ1-2; 7 bases fit TRBD1. The CDR3 has 13 amino acids. Looked up from germline, CDR1 is DFQATT and CDR2 is SNEGSKA (reference sequence). Trimming removed 3 bases from V and 4 bases from J; junction bases left unmatched: 5. CDR3 sequence: CSARPTGAYGYTF. CDR3 bases: TGCAGTGCTAGGCCCACAGGGGCCTATGGCTACACCTTC.

V and J are TRBV12-3 or TRBV12-4 and TRBJ2-3; TRBD2 might be the D (5 bases). The V gene lost 5 bases and the J gene lost 3 bases, with 15 bases spanning the gap. The CDR3 has 15 residues. The CDR3 DNA sequence: TGTGCCAGCAGTCCGCTTCTCCTAGCAACAGATACGCAGTATTTT. Its protein product is CASSPLLLATDTQYF.

The genes are TRBV7-8 and TRBJ1-2; D uncertain. The CDR3 extends over 13 amino acids. The ends were cut back, 1 base at V and 3 bases at J, with 6 bases in the middle. CDR1 and CDR2 from the germline V gene are SGHVS and FQNEAQ. In DNA, the CDR3 is TGTGCCAGCAGCTTAGGGCAGGACTATGGCTACACCTTC. This sequence encodes CASSLGQDYGYTF.

V is TRBV29-1 and J is TRBJ2-7, with D perhaps matching TRBD2 (6 bases). The length of the CDR3 is 14 residues. V lost 5 bases and J 4 bases, leaving 18 bases between the germline ends. From germline, CDR1 is SQVTM and CDR2 ANQGSEA. The CDR3 DNA reads TGCAGCGTTACCTTGGGGGGTAATCGATACGAGCAGTACTTC. Protein sequence: CSVTLGGNRYEQYF.

This sequence joins TRBV20-1 and TRBJ1-1, with D tentatively TRBD1 (5 bases). Germline CDR1 and CDR2: DFQATT and SNEGSKA (reference sequence). The CDR3 covers 14 residues. Trimming took 2 bases from V and 4 from J, leaving 14 bases between them. The CDR3 DNA reads as TGCAGTGCTAGACGGGGGAGAGGTAGCACTGAAGCTTTCTTT. The encoded protein is CSARRGRGSTEAFF.

V and J are TRBV7-8 and TRBJ2-7; D assignment may be TRBD1 or TRBD2 (5 bases each). This CDR3 spans 15 amino acids. V was clipped by 3 bases and J by 1 base, with 13 bases between them. Germline CDR1 is SGHVS and CDR2 is FQNEAQ. The CDR3, as DNA: TGTGCCAGCAGCTTGGTTCAGGGACCTTCCTACGAGCAGTACTTC. This sequence encodes CASSLVQGPSYEQYF. Complete variable domain (other parts from reference TRBV7-8 and TRBJ2-7): GAGVSQSPRYKVAKRGQDVALRCDPISGHVSLFWYQQALGQGPEFLTYFQNEAQLDKSGLPSDRFFAERPEGSVSTLKIQRTQQEDSAVYLCASSLVQGPSYEQYFGPGTRLTVT.

This clonotype has more than one count but fewer than ten. The genes are TRBV2 and TRBJ1-5; 9 bases line up with TRBD1. With 6 bases clipped from V and 6 bases from J, the junction kept 12 bases outside the gene matches. The CDR3 covers 16 residues. Germline assignment: CDR1 SNHLY and CDR2 FYNNEI. CDR3 in DNA: TGTGCCAGCAGAGACCCCACAGGGGGCGGGAGTCAGCCCCAGCATTTT. Protein sequence: CASRDPTGGGSQPQHF.

This clonotype was counted a few times. This rearrangement joins TRBV7-9 to TRBJ2-3; maybe TRBD2 (6 bases). Germline CDR1 reads SEHNR; CDR2 reads FQNEAQ (reference sequence). Trimming left V 0 bases short and J 2 bases short, with 12 bases between. CDR3 length equals 16 residues. CDR3 coding DNA: TGTGCCAGCAGCTTAGCACGCGGGAATCCCACAGATACGCAGTATTTT. Protein: CASSLARGNPTDTQYF.

The chain couples TRBV24-1 to TRBJ2-1, with 11 bases matching TRBD2. This CDR3 region has 17 residues. Germline V gene sequence: CDR1 KGHDR, CDR2 SFDVKD. With 2 bases clipped from V and 9 bases from J, the junction kept 11 bases outside the gene matches. CDR3 loop: CATSDSPGLAGPLEQFF. CDR3 bases: TGTGCCACCAGTGATTCCCCAGGACTAGCGGGCCCCCTTGAGCAGTTCTTC.

Only a few counts were recorded for this clonotype. CDR3 sequence: CASTPDRAGSSPLHF. The CDR3 coding sequence is TGTGCCAGCACCCCCGACAGGGCGGGAAGTTCACCCCTCCACTTT. The V call is TRBV27, the J call TRBJ1-6, with 7 bases that match TRBD1. The CDR3 sequence is 15 residues long. CDR1 is MNHEY and CDR2 is SMNVEV in the germline V gene (reference sequence). The junction had 12 bases not matched to a gene; V was cut back by 7 bases and J by 9 bases.

The chain couples TRBV5-1 to TRBJ1-5; TRBD1 is a possible D gene (5 bases). The V gene's germline CDR1 is SGHRS and CDR2 YFSETQ. This CDR3 comprises 14 residues. Trimming took 4 bases from V and 3 from J, leaving 11 bases between them. The CDR3 nucleotides read TGCGCCAGCAGCCCTCAGGGATACAATCAGCCCCAGCATTTT. Residues: CASSPQGYNQPQHF. The full variable domain, in which reference TRBV5-1 and TRBJ1-5 provide the parts outside the CDR3, is KAGVTQTPRYLIKTRGQQVTLSCSPISGHRSVSWYQQTPGQGLQFLFEYFSETQRNKGNFPGRFSGRQFSNSRSEMNVSTLELGDSALYLCASSPQGYNQPQHFGDGTRLSIL.

The chain employs TRBV14 and TRBJ1-1; unclear D gene. CDR1 SGHDN and CDR2 FVKESK come from the germline V gene. The CDR3 consists of 12 residues. Between the trimmed V and J ends, which lost 1 base and 11 bases, there was a span of 11 bases. The CDR3 region has the DNA TGTGCCAGCAGCCAAGCCATCTCGCGGGCTTTCTTT. Protein: CASSQAISRAFF. Supplemented by reference TRBV14 and TRBJ1-1, the full variable domain reads EAGVTQFPSHSVIEKGQTVTLRCDPISGHDNLYWYRRVMGKEIKFLLHFVKESKQDESGMPNNRFLAERTGGTYSTLKVQPAELEDSGVYFCASSQAISRAFFGQGTRLTVV.

The genes are TRBV5-1 and TRBJ2-1, with no clear D. The germline V and J ends were trimmed by 6 bases and 3 bases, with 16 bases remaining between them. The germline V gene has CDR1 SGHRS and CDR2 YFSETQ. The CDR3 has 15 amino acids. CDR3 in amino acids: CASTTPRAGYNEQFF. The CDR3 DNA reads TGCGCCAGCACCACACCACGGGCAGGCTACAATGAGCAGTTCTTC.

The V gene is TRBV6-1, the J gene TRBJ1-4; D may be TRBD1 (5 bases). Germline CDR1 is MNHNS and CDR2 is SASEGT. The CDR3 sequence is 11 residues long. Deletions cut 8 bases from V and 8 bases from J, with 9 bases between. For the CDR3, the DNA is TGTGCCAGCGGTCGGGGCGAAAAACTGTTTTTT. Translating gives CASGRGEKLFF.

J is TRBJ1-1 and V is TRBV19; maybe TRBD1 (6 bases). Germline V gives CDR1 LNHDA, CDR2 SQIVND (reference sequence). The length of the CDR3 is 17 residues. Trimming removed 0 bases from V and 1 base from J, with 15 bases in between. The CDR3 DNA is TGTGCCAGTAGTATAGATCTGGCCAGGGGCAGGAACACTGAAGCTTTCTTT. The encoded protein is CASSIDLARGRNTEAFF.

The chain has TRBV6-2 or TRBV6-3 and TRBJ1-1; 7 bases fit TRBD1. The V segment lost 7 bases and the J segment 5 bases; nucleotides outside the gene matches: 10. Germline CDR1 reads MNHEY; CDR2 reads SVGEGT. The CDR3 covers 14 residues. The DNA for the CDR3 is TGTGCCAGCACCCTACAGGGGTTTCGAACTGAAGCTTTCTTT. Its protein product is CASTLQGFRTEAFF.

This chain links TRBV12-3 or TRBV12-4 with TRBJ2-7, with a tentative D call TRBD1 (5 bases). With 3 bases removed from V and 12 bases from J, the gap between germline ends came to 12 bases. The CDR3 is 11 residues long. The chain's CDR3 is CASSFQGRRYF. The CDR3 nucleotides read TGTGCCAGCAGTTTTCAGGGAAGGAGGTACTTC.

The chain is built from TRBV6-5 and TRBJ1-2; TRBD1 is a possible D gene (5 bases). The CDR3 has 15 residues. Germline values: CDR1 MNHEY, CDR2 SVGAGI. V lost 0 bases, J lost 8 bases, and 16 bases lay in between. The CDR3 bases are TGTGCCAGCAGTTACTCCAACTGGGGGGTCCAAGGCTACACCTTC. Its translation: CASSYSNWGVQGYTF.

This sequence joins TRBV5-4 and TRBJ2-7; TRBD1 agrees at 8 bases. V lost 4 bases and J lost 2; bases outside the gene matches: 8. The CDR3 totals 15 residues. The germline V gene encodes CDR1 SGHNT and CDR2 YYREEE (reference sequence). CDR3 sequence reads: CASSEPGQEAYEQYF. In nucleotides, the CDR3 is TGTGCCAGCAGCGAACCGGGACAGGAAGCCTACGAGCAGTACTTC.

The rearrangement links TRBV3-1 to TRBJ2-1, with TRBD2 identical over 8 bases. Germline CDR1 is LGHDT and CDR2 is YNNKEL (reference sequence). V lost 1 base and J lost 7; bases outside the gene matches: 9. The CDR3 consists of 16 residues. The CDR3 here is CASSQVGSGMGNEQFF. The CDR3 nucleotides are TGTGCCAGCAGCCAAGTCGGTAGCGGGATGGGAAATGAGCAGTTCTTC.

This clonotype was observed a handful of times. The chain joins TRBV20-1 to TRBJ2-5; 7 bases align to TRBD1. V shed 5 bases, J shed 1 base, and the junction held 4 bases outside the gene matches. Germline V gene sequence: CDR1 DFQATT, CDR2 SNEGSKA (reference sequence). There are 13 residues in the CDR3. The CDR3 sequence: CSASGQSQETQYF. CDR3 in DNA: TGCAGTGCTTCGGGACAGAGCCAAGAGACCCAGTACTTC.

This chain joins TRBV6-2 or TRBV6-3 and TRBJ1-1; D remains ambiguous. The CDR3 is 15 amino acids. Trimming took 6 bases from V and 0 from J, leaving 14 bases between them. Germline V gene data show CDR1 as MNHEY and CDR2 as SVGEGT. CDR3 sequence (DNA): TGTGCCAGCAGACGTCGGGCAGCGGTGAACACTGAAGCTTTCTTT. This sequence encodes CASRRRAAVNTEAFF.

The J gene is TRBJ2-7, the V gene TRBV6-1; the D gene is possibly TRBD1 (6 bases). Per germline, CDR1 MNHNS and CDR2 SASEGT. The germline V and J ends were trimmed by 6 bases and 4 bases, with 10 bases remaining between them. The CDR3 totals 12 residues. Here the CDR3 DNA reads TGTGCCAGCAGACCACAGGGTTACGAGCAGTACTTC. Translating gives CASRPQGYEQYF.

The V call is TRBV27, the J call TRBJ2-7; 9 nucleotides match TRBD1. CDR3 length equals 14 residues. With V trimmed by 4 bases and J by 2 bases, 3 bases remained unmatched. Germline V gives CDR1 MNHEY, CDR2 SMNVEV (reference sequence). CDR3 sequence: CASSSRTGAYEQYF. CDR3 nucleotides: TGTGCCAGCAGTTCCCGGACAGGGGCCTACGAGCAGTACTTC.

V usage is TRBV19 and J usage is TRBJ1-5; 7 bases are a match to TRBD1. V gave up 7 bases and J gave up 0 bases; unmatched junction bases: 9. The length of the CDR3 is 16 residues. The V gene's germline CDR1 is LNHDA and CDR2 SQIVND (reference sequence). In DNA form, the CDR3 reads TGTGCCAGTACCGGGGACAGCGGGAATAGCAATCAGCCCCAGCATTTT. It yields the protein CASTGDSGNSNQPQHF.

The rearrangement joins TRBV7-2 to TRBJ2-5, with TRBD1 as a possible D gene (5 bases). Germline values: CDR1 SGHTA, CDR2 FQGNSA. The germline V and J ends were trimmed by 5 bases and 1 base, with 14 bases remaining between them. The CDR3 is made up of 15 amino acids. CDR3 bases: TGTGCCAGCAGCCCGCCGGACAACCTCCAAGAGACCCAGTACTTC. It codes for CASSPPDNLQETQYF. The full variable domain, in which reference TRBV7-2 and TRBJ2-5 provide the parts outside the CDR3, is GAGVSQSPSNKVTEKGKDVELRCDPISGHTALYWYRQSLGQGLEFLIYFQGNSAPDKSGLPSDRFSAERTGGSVSTLTIQRTQQEDSAVYLCASSPPDNLQETQYFGPGTRLLVL.

The V call is TRBV6-2 or TRBV6-3, the J call TRBJ1-1; D not resolved. Germline-derived CDR1 and CDR2 are MNHEY and SVGEGT. V was pared by 4 bases and J by 0 bases, with 6 bases between. CDR3 size: 13 residues. CDR3 amino acids: CASSLVLNTEAFF. The DNA for the CDR3 is TGTGCCAGCAGTTTGGTACTGAACACTGAAGCTTTCTTT.

The V and J genes are TRBV27 and TRBJ1-4, with TRBD1 matching 9 bases. J lost 7 bases, V lost 4 bases, and 4 bases had no gene match. Looked up from germline, CDR1 is MNHEY and CDR2 is SMNVEV (reference sequence). CDR3 length: 14 residues. The CDR3 DNA follows: TGTGCCAGCAGTTGGACAGGGGTCCCTGAAAAACTGTTTTTT. As protein: CASSWTGVPEKLFF.